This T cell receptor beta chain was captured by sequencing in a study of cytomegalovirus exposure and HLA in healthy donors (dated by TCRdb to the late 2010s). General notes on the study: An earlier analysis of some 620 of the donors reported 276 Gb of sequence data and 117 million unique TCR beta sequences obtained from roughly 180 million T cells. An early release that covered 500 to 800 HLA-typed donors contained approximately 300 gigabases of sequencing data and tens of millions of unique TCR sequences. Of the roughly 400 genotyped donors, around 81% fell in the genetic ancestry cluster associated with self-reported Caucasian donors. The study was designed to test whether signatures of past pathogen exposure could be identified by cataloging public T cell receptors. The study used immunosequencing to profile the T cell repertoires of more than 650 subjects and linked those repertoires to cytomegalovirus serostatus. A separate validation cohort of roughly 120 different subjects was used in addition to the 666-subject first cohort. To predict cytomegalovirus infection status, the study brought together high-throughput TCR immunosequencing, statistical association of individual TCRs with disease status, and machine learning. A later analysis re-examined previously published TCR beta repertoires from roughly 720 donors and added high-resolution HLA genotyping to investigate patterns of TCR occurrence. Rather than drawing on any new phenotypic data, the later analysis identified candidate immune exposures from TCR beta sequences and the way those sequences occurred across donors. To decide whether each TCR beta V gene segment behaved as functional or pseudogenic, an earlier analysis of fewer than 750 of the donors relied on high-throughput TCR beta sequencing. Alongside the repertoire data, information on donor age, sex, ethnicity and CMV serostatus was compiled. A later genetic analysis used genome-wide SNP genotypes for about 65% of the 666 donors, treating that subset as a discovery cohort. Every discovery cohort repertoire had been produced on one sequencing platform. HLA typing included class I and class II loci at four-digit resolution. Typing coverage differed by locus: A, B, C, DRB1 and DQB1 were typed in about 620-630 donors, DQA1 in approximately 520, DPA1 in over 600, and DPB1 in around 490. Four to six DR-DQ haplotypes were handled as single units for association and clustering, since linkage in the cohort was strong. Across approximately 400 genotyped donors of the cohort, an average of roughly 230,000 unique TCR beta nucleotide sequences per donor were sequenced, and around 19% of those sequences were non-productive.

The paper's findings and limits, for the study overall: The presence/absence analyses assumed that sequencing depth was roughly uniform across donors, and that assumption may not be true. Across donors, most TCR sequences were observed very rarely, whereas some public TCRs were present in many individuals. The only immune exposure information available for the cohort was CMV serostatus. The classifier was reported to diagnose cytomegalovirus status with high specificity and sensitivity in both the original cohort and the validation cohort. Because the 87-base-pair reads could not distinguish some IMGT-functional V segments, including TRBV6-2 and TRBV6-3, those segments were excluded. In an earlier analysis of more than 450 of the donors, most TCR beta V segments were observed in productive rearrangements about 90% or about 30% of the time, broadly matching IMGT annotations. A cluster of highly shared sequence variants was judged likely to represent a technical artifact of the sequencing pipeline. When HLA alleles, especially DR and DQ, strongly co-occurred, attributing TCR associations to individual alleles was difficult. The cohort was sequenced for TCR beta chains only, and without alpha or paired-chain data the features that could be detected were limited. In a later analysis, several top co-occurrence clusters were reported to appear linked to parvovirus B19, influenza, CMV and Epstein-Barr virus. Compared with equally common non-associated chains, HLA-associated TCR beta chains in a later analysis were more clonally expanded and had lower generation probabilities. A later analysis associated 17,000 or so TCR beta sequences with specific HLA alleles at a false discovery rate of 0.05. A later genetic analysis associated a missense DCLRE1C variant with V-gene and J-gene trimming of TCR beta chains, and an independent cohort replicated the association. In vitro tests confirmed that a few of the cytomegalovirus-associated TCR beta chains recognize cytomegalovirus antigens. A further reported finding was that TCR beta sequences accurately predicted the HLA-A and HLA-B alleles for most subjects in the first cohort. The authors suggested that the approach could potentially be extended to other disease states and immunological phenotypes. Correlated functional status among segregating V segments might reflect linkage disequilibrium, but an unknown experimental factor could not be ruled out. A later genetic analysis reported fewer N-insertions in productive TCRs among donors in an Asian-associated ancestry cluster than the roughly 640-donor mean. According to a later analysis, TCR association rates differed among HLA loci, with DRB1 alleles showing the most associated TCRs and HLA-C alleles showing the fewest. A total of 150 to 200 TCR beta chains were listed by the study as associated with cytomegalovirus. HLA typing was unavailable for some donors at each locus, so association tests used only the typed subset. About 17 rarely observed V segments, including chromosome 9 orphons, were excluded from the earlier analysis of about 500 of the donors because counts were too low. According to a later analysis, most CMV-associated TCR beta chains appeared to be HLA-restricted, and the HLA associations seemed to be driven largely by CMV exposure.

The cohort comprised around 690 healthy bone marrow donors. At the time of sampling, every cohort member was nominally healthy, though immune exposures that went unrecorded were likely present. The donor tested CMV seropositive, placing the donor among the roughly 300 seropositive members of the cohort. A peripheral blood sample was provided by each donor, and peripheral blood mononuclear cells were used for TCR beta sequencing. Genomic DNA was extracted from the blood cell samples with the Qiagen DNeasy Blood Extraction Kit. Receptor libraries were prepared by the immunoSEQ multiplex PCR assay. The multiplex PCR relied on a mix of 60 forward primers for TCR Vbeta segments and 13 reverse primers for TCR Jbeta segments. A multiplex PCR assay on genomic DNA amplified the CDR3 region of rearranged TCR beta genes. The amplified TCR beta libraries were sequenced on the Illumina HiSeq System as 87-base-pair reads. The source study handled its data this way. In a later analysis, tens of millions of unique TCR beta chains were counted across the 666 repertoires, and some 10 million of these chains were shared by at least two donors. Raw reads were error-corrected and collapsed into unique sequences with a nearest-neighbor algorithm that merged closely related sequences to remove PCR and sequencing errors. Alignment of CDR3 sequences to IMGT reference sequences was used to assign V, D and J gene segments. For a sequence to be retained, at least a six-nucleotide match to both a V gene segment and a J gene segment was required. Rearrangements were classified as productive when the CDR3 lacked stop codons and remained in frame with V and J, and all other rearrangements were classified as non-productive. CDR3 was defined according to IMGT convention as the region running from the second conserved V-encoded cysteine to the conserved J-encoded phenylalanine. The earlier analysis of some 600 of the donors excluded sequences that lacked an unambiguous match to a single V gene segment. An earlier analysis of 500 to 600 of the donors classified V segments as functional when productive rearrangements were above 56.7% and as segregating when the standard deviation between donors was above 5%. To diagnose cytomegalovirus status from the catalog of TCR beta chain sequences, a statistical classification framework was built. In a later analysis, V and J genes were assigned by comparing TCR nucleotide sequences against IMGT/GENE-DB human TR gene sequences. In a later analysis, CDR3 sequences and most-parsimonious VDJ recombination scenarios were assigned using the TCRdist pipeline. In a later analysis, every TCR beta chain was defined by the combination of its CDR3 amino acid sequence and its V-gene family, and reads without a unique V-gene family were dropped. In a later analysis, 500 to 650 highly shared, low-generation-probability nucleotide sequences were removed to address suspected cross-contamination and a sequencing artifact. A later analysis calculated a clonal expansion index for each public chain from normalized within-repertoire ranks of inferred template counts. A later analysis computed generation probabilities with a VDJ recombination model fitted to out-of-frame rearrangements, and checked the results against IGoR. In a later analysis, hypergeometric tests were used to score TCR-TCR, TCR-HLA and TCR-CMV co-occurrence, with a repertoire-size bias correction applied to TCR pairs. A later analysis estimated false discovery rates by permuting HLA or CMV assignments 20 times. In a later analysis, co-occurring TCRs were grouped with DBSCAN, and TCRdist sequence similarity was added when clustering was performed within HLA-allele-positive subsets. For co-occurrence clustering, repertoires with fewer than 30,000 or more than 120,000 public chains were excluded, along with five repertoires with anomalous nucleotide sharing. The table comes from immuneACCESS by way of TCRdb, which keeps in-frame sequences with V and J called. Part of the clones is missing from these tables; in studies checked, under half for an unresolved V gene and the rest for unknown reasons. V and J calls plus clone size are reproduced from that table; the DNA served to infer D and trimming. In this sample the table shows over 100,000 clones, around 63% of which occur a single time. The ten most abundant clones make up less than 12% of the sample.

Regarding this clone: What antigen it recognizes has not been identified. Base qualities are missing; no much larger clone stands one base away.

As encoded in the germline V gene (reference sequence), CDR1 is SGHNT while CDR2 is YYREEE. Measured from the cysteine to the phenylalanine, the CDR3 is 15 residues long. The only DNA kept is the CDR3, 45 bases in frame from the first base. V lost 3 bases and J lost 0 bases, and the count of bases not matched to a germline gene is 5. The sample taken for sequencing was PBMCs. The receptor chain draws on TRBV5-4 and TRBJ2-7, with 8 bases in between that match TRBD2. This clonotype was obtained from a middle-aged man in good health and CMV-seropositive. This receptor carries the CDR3 CASSSFSGDSYEQYF. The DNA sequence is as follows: TGTGCCAGCAGCTCCTTTAGCGGGGACTCCTACGAGCAGTACTTC.